Below are 4 T cell receptor beta chains sequenced from a single sample in a study of T cells in Graves' hyperthyroidism and ophthalmopathy. Amplification yielded TCR beta CDR3 regions, with RNA transcripts as the source. During a first-round RT-PCR of the TCR CDR3, the HTBI primer set was used. TCRdb redid the calling of the multiplex PCR reads with MiXCR, one entry per CDR3 protein. The table lists 700,000 or so distinct CDR3 sequences, 16% of them singletons. Material for sequencing was blood. The receptors derive from a man aged 18 to 35 with Graves' hyperthyroidism.

The chain couples TRBV29-1 to TRBJ1-1; the D is unclear. CDR1 and CDR2 from the germline V gene are SQVTM and ANQGSEA. V lost 7 bases and J 3 bases, leaving 0 bases between the germline ends. This CDR3 is built from 8 residues. The CDR3 sequence is CSDTEAFF. The CDR3 DNA reads TGCAGCGACACTGAAGCTTTCTTT.

The chain couples TRBV12-3 or TRBV12-4 to TRBJ2-2, with 10 bases aligning to TRBD1. The CDR3 spans 15 residues. J gave up 3 bases and V 6 bases, and 4 bases lay outside the gene matches. Written as DNA, the CDR3 is TGTGCCAGCAGGGGAGGGACAGGGGACACCGGGGAGCTGTTTTTT. This codes for CASRGGTGDTGELFF.

The rearrangement uses TRBV20-1 and TRBJ2-7; D remains ambiguous. The CDR3 contains 12 residues. Germline V gives CDR1 DFQATT, CDR2 SNEGSKA (reference sequence). V lost 4 bases and J lost 1, with 8 bases in between. The CDR3 coding sequence is TGCAGTGCTACGCCTGAATCCTACGAGCAGTACTTC. Encoded protein: CSATPESYEQYF.

In its sample, this clonotype was seen many times. The V call is TRBV15, the J call TRBJ2-1; D gene uncertain. Trimming stripped 0 bases from V and 4 bases from J, with 13 bases between. Germline V CDR1 and CDR2: LNHNV, YYDKDF (reference sequence). The CDR3 extends over 16 amino acids. CDR3 nucleotides: TGTGCCACCAGCAGAGATATTGGGCAGGCTTACAATGAGCAGTTCTTC. Translated: CATSRDIGQAYNEQFF.